Given below is one T cell receptor (beta chain) in context. This sample was included in a study of T cells in Graves' hyperthyroidism and ophthalmopathy. Germline trimming cut 0 bases from V and 3 bases from J; bases unmatched to any gene: 7. The germline gives CDR1 MGHRA, CDR2 YSYEKL. The CDR3 extends over 17 amino acids. The hyperthyroidism patients had all been newly diagnosed, and their disease duration was under 2 months. Their ages ranged from 18 to 65 years. Not enrolled were patients with uncontrolled infection, other autoimmune disease, pregnancy or lactation. Diagnoses were made from clinical symptoms, serum measures (thyroxine and TRAb), thyroid ultrasound and orbital computed tomography. Regions amplified from RNA transcripts were the TCR beta CDR3 regions. First-round RT-PCR of the TCR CDR3 relied on the HTBI primer set. TCRdb re-analysed the multiplex PCR reads in MiXCR, keeping a single row per CDR3 protein. The table has some 300,000 distinct CDR3 sequences, 12% to 15% seen once.

V and J are TRBV4-1 and TRBJ2-7; 11 bases are shared with TRBD2. The sequencing sample was made of blood. This TCR derives from a woman aged 40 to 55 with Graves' hyperthyroidism. CDR3 residues: CASSQDAMTSGIYEQYF. CDR3 coding DNA: TGCGCCAGCAGCCAAGATGCTATGACTAGCGGGATCTACGAGCAGTACTTC.